The 27 T cell receptor beta chains in this list originate from one sample, sequenced in a study of blood T cells in healthy people across ages (dated by TCRdb to between 2014 and 2017). Library preparation employed 5' RACE. The instrument was an Illumina HiSeq 2500. The second PCR ran for roughly 7 to 11 cycles and used a J-beta primer mix along with a sample-barcoded 5' primer. The raw public data were reprocessed by TCRdb itself: fastp quality trimming at Q25, MiXCR clonotype calling, in-frame beta chains only. For every CDR3 protein sequence, its rows merge into one entry that carries the most common genes and DNA. This sample comprises approximately 1.5 million distinct CDR3 sequences, approximately 43% of them detected only once. Less than 5% of the sample belongs to the ten largest clones. Source material: blood. The receptor source for this set is a woman aged 18-30 years in good health.

This clonotype has only a few counts. The chain employs TRBV7-2 and TRBJ2-2, with no clear D. CDR3 length: 12 amino acids. Germline CDR1 is SGHTA and CDR2 is FQGNSA. Trimming removed 5 bases from V and 5 bases from J, with 6 bases in between. CDR3 protein: CASSPATGELFF. CDR3 coding DNA: TGTGCCAGCAGCCCAGCAACCGGGGAGCTGTTTTTT.

The V and J genes are TRBV20-1 and TRBJ2-7; D is perhaps TRBD2 (6 bases). Germline-derived CDR1 and CDR2 are DFQATT and SNEGSKA (reference sequence). V was clipped by 3 bases and J by 2 bases, with 17 bases between them. The CDR3 runs 15 residues. The CDR3 sequence is CSARVAEALTYEQYF. The CDR3 bases are TGCAGTGCTAGGGTAGCGGAAGCCCTTACCTACGAGCAGTACTTC.

In its sample, this clonotype was seen a few times. V is TRBV18 and J is TRBJ2-4; D assignment may be TRBD1 or TRBD2 (6 bases each). The CDR3 has 14 amino acids. Germline loops: CDR1 KGHSH, CDR2 LQKENI. The ends were cut back, 6 bases at V and 5 bases at J, with 14 bases in the middle. CDR3 DNA sequence: TGTGCCAGCTCCCCTACTAGGGGGGAAAACATTCAGTACTTC. This codes for CASSPTRGENIQYF.

The V and J genes are TRBV7-2 and TRBJ1-2; 7 bases are a match to TRBD1. The germline CDR1 and CDR2 sequences are SGHTA and FQGNSA. The CDR3 loop spans 15 amino acids. V shed 3 bases, J shed 5 bases, and the junction held 9 bases outside the gene matches. The CDR3 DNA sequence: TGTGCCAGCAGCTTCAGACAGGGTAACTTTTATGGCTACACCTTC. Amino acids: CASSFRQGNFYGYTF.

About this clonotype itself: This clone may be a read error of a much larger clone one base away. The gene calls are TRBV4-3 and TRBJ1-4, with unresolved D. V was trimmed by 0 bases and J by 0 bases, leaving 11 bases between them. This CDR3 spans 17 amino acids. The V gene's germline CDR1 is LGHNA and CDR2 YSLEER. The CDR3 sequence: CASSQDRWGTTNEKLFF. CDR3 DNA sequence: TGCGCCAGCAGCCAAGATCGGTGGGGAACAACTAATGAAAAACTGTTTTTT.

The genes are TRBV12-3 or TRBV12-4 and TRBJ2-1; D is unclear. V gave up 3 bases and J gave up 9 bases, with 15 bases separating them. The CDR3 loop spans 14 amino acids. CDR3 region: CASSLGGNRLEQFF. The CDR3 bases are TGTGCCAGCAGTTTGGGTGGGAACCGGCTTGAGCAGTTCTTC.

The rearrangement uses TRBV4-2 and TRBJ2-1; 10 nucleotides match TRBD1. V shed 1 base and J 10 bases; nucleotides not matched to a gene: 4. This CDR3 is built from 14 residues. Germline CDR1 and CDR2: LGHNA and YNFKEQ. The CDR3 loop is CASSQGDRGYEQFF. The CDR3 region has the DNA TGTGCCAGCAGCCAAGGGGACAGGGGCTACGAGCAGTTCTTC.

In this sample, this clonotype turned up a few times. The rearrangement uses TRBV4-1 and TRBJ1-4; 10 bases are a match to TRBD1. Germline CDR1 MGHRA, CDR2 YSYEKL. V lost 1 base to trimming and J lost 5 bases; unmatched junction nucleotides: 4. The CDR3 runs to 16 residues. CDR3 protein: CASSQGGQGPNEKLFF. CDR3 in DNA: TGCGCCAGCAGCCAAGGGGGACAGGGGCCGAATGAAAAACTGTTTTTT.

V is TRBV9 and J is TRBJ2-2; D is uncertain. CDR1 SGDLS and CDR2 YYNGEE come from the germline V gene. The CDR3 is 13 amino acids. V was trimmed by 3 bases and J by 2 bases, leaving 5 bases between them. CDR3 nucleotide sequence: TGTGCCAGCAGCGGGGTTAACACCGGGGAGCTGTTTTTT. Translating gives CASSGVNTGELFF.

This clonotype showed up just once. The rearrangement joins TRBV20-1 to TRBJ1-1, with 8 bases identical to TRBD1. V dropped 3 bases and J dropped 8; count of bases not matched to a gene: 8. Germline V gene data show CDR1 as DFQATT and CDR2 as SNEGSKA (reference sequence). This CDR3 contains 13 residues. The DNA for the CDR3 is TGCAGTGCTAGGGGCCAGGGGGCAGGGGAAGCTTTCTTT. This encodes CSARGQGAGEAFF.

The CDR3 protein is CASSRDFAIWSEQFF. The CDR3 nucleotides read TGTGCCAGCAGTCGGGACTTCGCCATTTGGAGTGAGCAGTTCTTC. V gene TRBV12-3 or TRBV12-4 combines with J gene TRBJ2-1, with a weak D call TRBD2 (6 bases). This CDR3 region has 15 residues. Trimming stripped 5 bases from V and 9 bases from J, with 20 bases between.

Only a few counts were recorded for this clonotype. CDR3 sequence reads: CSVDGRQETQYF. CDR3 DNA sequence: TGCAGCGTTGATGGGAGACAAGAGACCCAGTACTTC. The chain employs TRBV29-1 and TRBJ2-5; TRBD2 is a possible D gene (5 bases). The CDR3 extends over 12 amino acids. CDR1 and CDR2 (germline): SQVTM, ANQGSEA. Between the trimmed V and J ends, which lost 3 bases and 2 bases, there was a span of 7 bases.

The genes are TRBV10-3 and TRBJ2-1, with 11 bases that match TRBD2. V gave up 0 bases and J gave up 15 bases; unmatched junction bases: 7. The CDR3 loop spans 14 amino acids. Germline values: CDR1 ENHRY, CDR2 SYGVKD. The CDR3, as DNA: TGTGCCATCAGTGAGTCGGCTAGCGGGAGGTTACGGTTCTTC. The encoded protein is CAISESASGRLRFF.

The J gene is TRBJ2-3, the V gene TRBV20-1; 10 positions agree with TRBD2. The CDR3 totals 17 residues. The V and J ends lost 0 bases and 5 bases, in that order; junction bases with no gene match: 11. CDR1 is DFQATT and CDR2 is SNEGSKA in the germline V gene (reference sequence). The CDR3 sequence is CSARDPSSGSLRDTQYF. CDR3 bases: TGCAGTGCTAGAGATCCTTCTAGCGGGAGTTTACGAGATACGCAGTATTTT.

This clonotype was recorded a few times. V gene TRBV2 combines with J gene TRBJ2-1, with D perhaps TRBD2 (6 bases). The CDR3 runs 15 residues. Trimming took off 6 bases at V and 7 bases at J, with 19 bases between the two ends. Germline V CDR1 and CDR2: SNHLY, FYNNEI. CDR3 amino acids: CASREWEVGRNEQFF. The CDR3 DNA reads TGTGCCAGCAGAGAGTGGGAGGTAGGAAGAAATGAGCAGTTCTTC.

The table lists this clonotype with a few counts. The chain links TRBV29-1 to TRBJ2-7; either TRBD1 or TRBD2 may fit D (5 bases each). CDR3 length: 15 residues. The germline V gene has CDR1 SQVTM and CDR2 ANQGSEA. V shed 2 bases and J shed 1 base, with 15 bases lying between them. Here the CDR3 DNA reads TGCAGCGTTGAAATCGGGACCGCTTGGTCCTACGAGCAGTACTTC. Encoded protein: CSVEIGTAWSYEQYF.

A single count supports this clonotype. J is TRBJ1-2 and V is TRBV9; D unclear. This CDR3 is 13 amino acids long. Looked up from germline, CDR1 is SGDLS and CDR2 is YYNGEE. The V end was cut by 4 bases, the J end by 5 bases, with 12 bases between. Written as DNA, the CDR3 is TGTGCCAGCAGCTCCGAGTCGCGTTATGGCTACACCTTC. It codes for CASSSESRYGYTF.

This clonotype was seen a few times. The gene calls are TRBV7-9 and TRBJ2-7; 8 bases are shared with TRBD2. The germline V gene has CDR1 SEHNR and CDR2 FQNEAQ (reference sequence). V shed 7 bases, J shed 0 bases, and the junction held 11 bases outside the gene matches. The CDR3 is 16 amino acids. CDR3 bases: TGTGCCAGCACCAAAAGCGGGGGAGCTAGCTCCTACGAGCAGTACTTC. This translates into CASTKSGGASSYEQYF.

J is TRBJ2-3 and V is TRBV27; D perhaps matches TRBD2 (5 bases). V was clipped by 5 bases and J by 3 bases, with 12 bases between them. Germline loops: CDR1 MNHEY, CDR2 SMNVEV (reference sequence). This CDR3 is built from 14 residues. The CDR3: CASSLTTGTDTQYF. The CDR3 DNA reads TGTGCCAGCAGTCTCACTACGGGAACAGATACGCAGTATTTT.

The rearrangement joins TRBV20-1 to TRBJ2-2; no clear D. This CDR3 spans 17 amino acids. Germline CDR1 and CDR2: DFQATT and SNEGSKA (reference sequence). V was clipped by 0 bases and J by 0 bases, with 14 bases between them. CDR3 protein: CSARDPFRSPNTGELFF. The DNA for the CDR3 is TGCAGTGCTAGAGATCCCTTTAGGAGCCCGAACACCGGGGAGCTGTTTTTT.

The genes are TRBV2 and TRBJ2-1; perhaps TRBD1 as D (6 bases). The CDR3 is 14 residues long. The V and J ends lost 6 bases and 4 bases respectively, with 13 bases between them. CDR1 SNHLY and CDR2 FYNNEI come from the germline V gene. The CDR3 is CASRDRRPYNEQFF. The CDR3 coding sequence is TGTGCCAGCAGAGACAGGCGTCCATACAATGAGCAGTTCTTC.

The CDR3, as DNA: TGTGCCAGCAGTTTGGCAGGTTTAGGGGAAGCTTTCTTT. Its protein is CASSLAGLGEAFF. The chain recombines TRBV27 with TRBJ1-1, with D uncertain. The CDR3 consists of 13 residues. Germline CDR1 is MNHEY and CDR2 is SMNVEV (reference sequence). V shed 3 bases and J shed 8 bases, with 13 bases lying between them.

The chain combines TRBV28 with TRBJ2-1; D is ambiguous. Germline V lookup: CDR1 MDHEN, CDR2 SYDVKM. CDR3 length equals 16 residues. V lost 4 bases, J lost 5 bases, and 18 bases lay in between. The CDR3 spells CASSSSSPTLNNEQFF. CDR3 DNA sequence: TGTGCCAGCAGTTCCTCTTCACCAACTTTGAACAATGAGCAGTTCTTC.

A note on this clonotype: Possible read error: a much larger clone is one base away. The rearrangement uses TRBV29-1 and TRBJ2-5; 10 bases fit TRBD2. The CDR3 extends over 13 amino acids. Germline CDR1 reads SQVTM; CDR2 reads ANQGSEA. The CDR3 DNA reads TGCAGCGTTGCTGGACTAGCGGTAGAGACCCGGTACTTC. This sequence encodes CSVAGLAVETRYF.

The chain employs TRBV21-1 and TRBJ2-7; whether TRBD1, the table's D call, matches the DNA was not checked. TRBV21-1 counts as a pseudogene. The CDR3 totals 17 residues. CDR3 sequence: CASSKVTLPGQNSEQYF. Written as DNA, the CDR3 is TGTGCCAGCAGCAAAGTAACCTTGCCGGGACAAAACAGCGAGCAGTACTTC.

The CDR3, as DNA: TGTGCCAGTTTTCAGCTGAACACCGGGGAGCTGTTTTTT. Translated, it gives CASFQLNTGELFF. The rearrangement joins TRBV5-5 to TRBJ2-2; D is unclear. There are 13 residues in the CDR3. The germline CDR1 and CDR2 sequences are SGHKS and YYEKEE (reference sequence). V shed 8 bases and J shed 1 base, with 9 bases lying between them.

The gene calls are TRBV5-1 and TRBJ1-6, with D tentatively TRBD1 (6 bases). CDR1 SGHRS and CDR2 YFSETQ come from the germline V gene. The CDR3 covers 15 residues. Trimming shortened V by 4 bases and J by 8 bases, and 16 bases separated the two germline ends. The CDR3 DNA reads as TGCGCCAGCAGCCTACTAGGACAGCCAGATTCACCCCTCCACTTT. Its protein is CASSLLGQPDSPLHF.